The source of this T cell receptor (beta chain) is a study of early T cells in non-severe SARS-CoV-2 infection. The CDR3 spans 14 residues. CDR1 and CDR2 (germline): MNHNS, SASEGT. Trimming took off 8 bases at V and 4 bases at J, with 15 bases between the two ends. This clonotype showed up many times. TCRdb analysed the 5' RACE reads with MiXCR anew, one entry per CDR3 protein. This sample has fewer than 30,000 distinct CDR3 sequences, with more than 3.5% found just once. V gene TRBV6-1 combines with J gene TRBJ1-5; D is uncertain. This sequence originates from an adult who was a healthcare worker with PCR-confirmed SARS-CoV-2 infection or an uninfected control (not recorded which). The specimen sequenced was whole blood. The CDR3 DNA reads as TGTGCCAGCTCGAGGGTGCTAGGAAATCAGCCCCAGCATTTT. Residues: CASSRVLGNQPQHF.